This T cell receptor beta chain was profiled in a study of T cells in narcolepsy. Whole-study results and caveats: Reportedly, autoreactive clonotypes were serially detected in patients' blood but not controls'. Autoreactive HCRT-specific and TRIB2-specific clonotypes were marked in same-patient CSF-versus-blood CD4+ comparisons.

The data were produced by immunoSEQ multiplex PCR, yet TCRdb's version contains in-frame clones alone and is incomplete. The sample lists about 27,000 clones, roughly nine tenths seen once, with 0.9% to 1.2% in the top ten. CDR3 size: 14 residues. Trimming stripped 6 bases from V and 7 bases from J, with 19 bases between. The germline V gene encodes CDR1 SQVTM and CDR2 ANQGSEA. Comments on this clone: As yet, its antigen is unknown.

The clonotype originates from a human donor with narcolepsy. Sequenced sample: CD45RA- memory CD4+ T cells from PBMCs. The chain carries TRBV29-1 and TRBJ2-4; D may be TRBD1 (6 bases). The CDR3 loop is CSVIVVQGSNIQYF. CDR3 DNA: TGCAGCGTCATAGTGGTACAGGGATCTAACATTCAGTACTTC.